This TCR beta chain was sequenced during a study of blood T cell repertoires in COVID-19. Method: immunoSEQ multiplex PCR; TCRdb's copy keeps in-frame clones and lacks some. This table holds around 220,000 clones, roughly nine tenths found once. Trimming removed 5 bases at V and 1 base at J, with 12 bases between. CDR1 and CDR2 from the germline V gene are ENHRY and SYGVKD. This CDR3 is 15 amino acids long. The TCR comes from a woman aged 45-65 years with acute or convalescent COVID-19. The sample taken for sequencing was peripheral blood. The chain is built from TRBV10-3 and TRBJ2-1; no clear D. The CDR3 here is CAISPRADSYNEQFF. The CDR3 DNA sequence: TGTGCCATCAGTCCACGCGCGGATTCCTACAATGAGCAGTTCTTC.